Reported below is one T cell receptor beta chain. Germline V gene lookup returns CDR1 MGHRA and CDR2 YSYEKL. This CDR3 has 15 amino acids. V lost 8 bases to trimming and J lost 5 bases, with 19 bases between them. The sample belongs to a study of shared clonotypes between healthy human individuals. CD8 cells regarded as naive lacked CD45RO, were positively chosen for CCR7, and omitted terminally differentiated effector memory CD45RA+ cells. Sequenced by immunoSEQ multiplex PCR; TCRdb stores in-frame clones only, minus some. The sample has hundreds of thousands of clones, 92% seen once. The sequenced sample was naive CD8+ T cells sorted from blood. The sequence was obtained from a man between 25 and 39 years old in good health. The V and J genes are TRBV4-1 and TRBJ2-1; D call uncertain. CDR3 bases: TGCGCCAGCTCTTGGCAGGTACCAACTAACAATGAGCAGTTCTTC. Residues: CASSWQVPTNNEQFF.